This T cell receptor (beta chain) was recovered during a study of T cell responses to AZD1222 COVID-19 vaccine (dated by TCRdb to the early 2020s). For context, the study as a whole: A total of about 240 trial participants underwent TCR sequencing, of whom around 200 received two doses of AZD1222 and about 25 received two doses of the MenACWY control vaccine. Trial participants were enrolled by age into subgroups of 18-55, 56-69 and 70-plus years, and around 140, 26 and 57 TCR-sequenced participants, respectively, were included in these subgroups.

On the study overall, not on this receptor specifically: Conclusions about previously exposed vaccinees are limited because only six or seven AZD1222 recipients were SARS-CoV-2 seropositive at baseline. No day 14 peak-response samples were available, so repertoires were characterized only after the peak T cell response. After two AZD1222 doses, both the breadth and the depth of spike-specific TCRs were significantly higher than at day 0 and than in MenACWY recipients. The vaccine-associated CD4 TCRs covered the entire spike protein, and the dominant responses fell in regions 160-218 and 743-854. Reportedly, almost half of the unique spike-specific TCRs recognized epitopes lying outside the regions that are mutated in the B.1.351 and B.1.1.7 variants. Most participants were white British and females outnumbered males, and the authors suggested that clonal diversity may have been underestimated. The 56-69-year group was small, and its depth increase did not reach significance, likely because of low power.

Worth noting for this clone: Which antigen it targets is not known. Base qualities are not at hand, and no much larger clone is one base apart.

Explained via the paper, the time point label denotes: about 28 days (+/-7) after the second vaccine dose. AZD1222 recipients given second doses at about 4 weeks or at about 12 weeks were pooled, since spike-specific TCR depth and breadth were not found to differ between the two schedules. Vaccinee samples were obtained from the UK trials COV001 and COV002, which included a single-blind randomized controlled phase 2/3 trial of AZD1222 (ChAdOx1 nCoV-19) in healthy adults. For TCRbeta chain sequencing, PBMC samples were collected from trial participants at day 0 and at day 28 after the second dose. The CDR3 regions of human TCRbeta chains were subjected to immunosequencing. Under the source paper's analysis protocol: Repertoire TCRs were checked for matches against a reference library of SARS-CoV-2-specific TCRs that had been generated using the MIRA antigen-specificity platform. Breadth was defined as the fraction of unique TCRs that were SARS-CoV-2-associated, and depth was defined as the fraction of total T cells that were SARS-CoV-2-associated. Using the MIRA data, each spike-specific TCR was assigned both to the spike region to which the TCR was reactive and to a CD4 or CD8 class. Log10-transformed breadth and depth values were compared by one-way ANOVA with Sidak's multiple comparisons tests. Here the immuneACCESS table is served through TCRdb, limited to in-frame sequences with V and J called. Missing clones are a known gap in these copies; in checked studies unresolved V genes cover under half, and the rest lacks a known reason. From that table come the V and J calls and clone size; the DNA was used to work out D and trimming. Recorded for this sample are over 70,000 clones; 89% of them occurred a single time. The ten largest clonotypes hold approximately 5% of the sample.

Including the terminal cysteine and phenylalanine, the CDR3 comprises 16 residues. The kept DNA is CDR3 alone, 48 bases in frame from the first base. Trimming at the junction amounts to 4 bases on V and 3 bases on J, and the germline ends lie 15 bases apart. Reading the germline V gene gives CDR1 LGHNA and CDR2 YNFKEQ. The rearranged chain carries TRBV4-2 and TRBJ2-2; TRBD2 is perhaps the D gene, given 6 matching bases. The sequence came from an adult who received the AZD1222 COVID-19 vaccine. The sequencing here drew on peripheral blood, taken 28 days after the second AZD1222 dose. The nucleotide sequence is given as TGTGCCAGCAGCCCGCGATGGCGGGGAGACACCGGGGAGCTGTTTTTT. It encodes CASSPRWRGDTGELFF.